Sequencing of this TCR beta chain was carried out in a study of CD8 T cells in Susac syndrome. From blood CD8+ and CD4+ T cells, TCR beta sequences were generated. The CDR3 totals 10 residues. Trimming cost V 5 bases and J 5 bases, with 7 bases left between them. The germline CDR1 and CDR2 sequences are SQVTM and ANQGSEA. Study-wide results and limits: It was acknowledged by the study that relatively few individuals were included in its TCR sequencing and HLA analysis.

Random hexamers were used to reverse transcribe the RNA input (0.5 to 1 ug). Amplification of TCR beta CDR3 used immunoSEQ multiplex PCR across 54 Vbeta and 13 Jbeta. TCRdb recomputed calls from the immunoSEQ multiplex PCR reads with MiXCR, one row per CDR3 protein. The table has 130,000 or so distinct CDR3 sequences, approximately 89% seen once. As for this clonotype: The antigen is not known.

This chain joins TRBV29-1 and TRBJ2-7, with D uncertain. The sample comprised CD8+ T cells from PBMCs. The sequence was collected from a human donor with multiple sclerosis. CDR3: CSVYTNEQYF. DNA of the CDR3: TGCAGCGTTTACACAAACGAGCAGTACTTC.